This TCR beta chain comes out of a study of cytomegalovirus exposure and HLA in healthy donors. Findings and caveats of the study: A later analysis linked a missense variant in DCLRE1C to the trimming of TCR beta V and J genes. An analysis that was carried out later associated 15,000 to 20,000 TCR beta sequences with HLA alleles at 0.05 false discovery rate. In a later analysis, TCR association rates varied by HLA locus: DRB1 most, HLA-C fewest.

As regards this clone: Its target is not known.

There are 13 residues in the CDR3. The V gene lost 5 bases and the J gene lost 10 bases, with 15 bases spanning the gap. Germline values: CDR1 LNHDA, CDR2 SQIVND (reference sequence). The PCR ran on 60 Vbeta and 13 Jbeta primers. Here immunoSEQ multiplex PCR was the method, and the copy in TCRdb shows in-frame clones only, minus some. Of around 180,000 clones listed, 70% to 90% are singletons. This clonotype was sampled from a woman in her late teens or twenties in good health and CMV-seropositive. The chain couples TRBV19 to TRBJ2-1, with D maybe TRBD2 (6 bases). The source material was PBMCs. CDR3 coding DNA: TGTGCCAGTAGTGGGACTGGTGGTACGGAGCAGTTCTTC. Its protein is CASSGTGGTEQFF.